The T cell receptor (beta chain) described here comes from a study of CD8 T cells in ankylosing spondylitis. TCRdb independently ran MiXCR on the 5' RACE reads; one entry per CDR3 protein. In the table there are about 250,000 distinct CDR3 sequences, 8% to 10% of which are singletons. Broader study findings: Disease-linked clones were reportedly significantly enriched in matched ankylosing spondylitis synovial fluid.

Deletions cut 4 bases from V and 5 bases from J, with 12 bases between. The germline CDR1 and CDR2 sequences are SGHNT and YYREEE (reference sequence). The CDR3 runs to 13 residues. This clonotype has a count of ten or more. As yet, its antigen is unknown. The source of this sequence is a female donor with ankylosing spondylitis or in good health (not recorded which). The rearrangement uses TRBV5-4 and TRBJ1-2; D unresolved. Material: blood, either unsorted or a sorted T cell fraction (not recorded which). The chain's CDR3 is CASSPDLFYGYTF. CDR3 bases: TGTGCCAGCAGCCCGGACCTCTTTTATGGCTACACCTTC.